The present T cell receptor (beta chain) was sequenced within a study of blood T cell repertoires in COVID-19. V lost 4 bases and J lost 2; bases outside the gene matches: 8. This CDR3 is built from 17 residues. Germline V gene sequence: CDR1 SGHNT, CDR2 YYREEE (reference sequence). Participants were aged roughly 18 to 89 years from around 25 US areas. Clinical history reported by participants formed the basis on which cohorts were assigned. Measured with immunoSEQ multiplex PCR; TCRdb has only the in-frame clones, and not every one. The sample holds about 350,000 clones, approximately 87% seen once. This sequence was found in a woman aged 25 to 45 who had recovered from COVID-19. V and J are TRBV5-4 and TRBJ2-7; 14 bases align to TRBD2. Sequencing input: PBMCs or T cells enriched from blood (not recorded which). The CDR3 here is CASSPRRTSGGTYEQYF. The CDR3 DNA reads TGTGCCAGCAGCCCCCGCCGGACTAGCGGGGGGACCTACGAGCAGTACTTC.